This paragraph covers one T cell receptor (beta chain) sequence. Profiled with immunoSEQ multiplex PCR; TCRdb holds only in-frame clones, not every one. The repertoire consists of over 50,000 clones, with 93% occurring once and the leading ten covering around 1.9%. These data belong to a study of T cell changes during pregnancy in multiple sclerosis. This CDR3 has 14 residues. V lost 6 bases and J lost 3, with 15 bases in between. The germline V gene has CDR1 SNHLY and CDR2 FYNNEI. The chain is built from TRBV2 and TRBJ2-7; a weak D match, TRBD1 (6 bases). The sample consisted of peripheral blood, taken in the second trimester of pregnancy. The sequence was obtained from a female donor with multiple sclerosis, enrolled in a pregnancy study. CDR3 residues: CASRTLTGIYEQYF. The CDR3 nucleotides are TGTGCCAGCAGGACACTTACAGGGATCTACGAGCAGTACTTC.